The 3 T cell receptor beta chains below come from one sample, sequenced in a study of cytomegalovirus exposure and HLA in healthy donors. Assay used: immunoSEQ multiplex PCR; TCRdb lists only in-frame clones, some missing. Among approximately 140,000 clones listed, about nine tenths were seen once. The material sequenced was PBMCs. These receptors were collected from a man between 18 and 35 years old in good health and CMV-seronegative.

Only a few counts were recorded for this clone. The gene calls are TRBV23-1 and TRBJ2-7; D is perhaps TRBD1 (6 bases). TRBV23-1 has ORF status, its function being uncertain. V was trimmed by 1 base and J by 2 bases, leaving 12 bases between them. This CDR3 region has 15 residues. The CDR3: CASSQCRQETYEQYF. CDR3 DNA sequence: TGCGCCAGCAGTCAATGTAGACAGGAAACCTACGAGCAGTACTTC.

The J gene is TRBJ1-6, the V gene TRBV4-1; perhaps TRBD1 as D (5 bases). CDR1 and CDR2 from the germline V gene are MGHRA and YSYEKL. With 4 bases removed from V and 4 bases from J, the gap between germline ends came to 23 bases. CDR3 size: 19 residues. The CDR3 DNA sequence: TGCGCCAGCAGCCCACTTTTTTCACAGGTATCCTCGTATAATTCACCCCTCCACTTT. Translated: CASSPLFSQVSSYNSPLHF.

The chain carries TRBV6-5 and TRBJ2-1; D possibly corresponds to TRBD2 (6 bases). CDR3 length: 12 residues. The germline V gene encodes CDR1 MNHEY and CDR2 SVGAGI. V was trimmed by 3 bases and J by 12 bases, leaving 12 bases between them. The CDR3 coding sequence is TGTGCCAGCAGTTATACGGGGGAGAGGCAGTTCTTC. It yields the protein CASSYTGERQFF.